This T cell receptor beta chain originates from a study of blood T cell repertoires in COVID-19. Profiling relied on immunoSEQ multiplex PCR, and the TCRdb table lists in-frame clones only, not all of them. This table has roughly 30,000 clones, 89% appearing once. CDR3 length: 13 residues. The germline gives CDR1 KGHDR, CDR2 SFDVKD. V lost 9 bases, J lost 0 bases, and 1 base stayed unmatched. Sequencing input: peripheral blood. This TCR was recovered from a man of 80 years or more with acute or convalescent COVID-19. The genes are TRBV24-1 and TRBJ2-3, with TRBD1 matching 8 bases. The CDR3 DNA is TGTGCCACCGGACAGGGAAGCACAGATACGCAGTATTTT. Its protein is CATGQGSTDTQYF.